Below, 10 T cell receptor beta chains from the same sample are listed, as sequenced in a study of T-cell reconstitution after alpha-beta-depleted transplantation in children. Unique molecular identifiers were incorporated into the prepared TCRbeta library. TCRdb recomputed calls from the PCR reads with MiXCR, one row per CDR3 protein. The sample records more than 200,000 distinct CDR3 sequences, roughly a quarter being singletons. Here the sequenced sample was PBMCs, mostly from graft donor cells, taken 360 days after TCRalphabeta/CD19-depleted stem cell transplant. These receptors were obtained from a female patient aged 2 to 10 who had a stem cell transplant for congenital amegakaryocytic thrombocytopenia, so the T cells may come from the graft donor.

In this sample, this clonotype turned up a few times. The J gene is TRBJ1-3, the V gene TRBV7-8, with 7 nucleotides matching TRBD1. CDR3 size: 16 residues. The V gene end was trimmed by 1 base and the J gene end by 3 bases; junction bases not matched to a gene: 6. Germline V gene sequence: CDR1 SGHVS, CDR2 FQNEAQ. DNA for the CDR3: TGTGCCAGCAGCTTAGGAGGCAGGGGGAGTGGAAACACCATATATTTT. Its translation is CASSLGGRGSGNTIYF.

The chain employs TRBV7-9 and TRBJ2-3; 7 bases align to TRBD1. Germline V lookup: CDR1 SEHNR, CDR2 FQNEAQ (reference sequence). The V gene end was trimmed by 5 bases and the J gene end by 7 bases; junction bases not matched to a gene: 15. The length of the CDR3 is 16 residues. The CDR3 bases are TGTGCCAGCAGCGCGCATCCGGGACAGTATCTAAATACGCAGTATTTT. Protein product: CASSAHPGQYLNTQYF.

This clonotype was seen only once. V is TRBV2 and J is TRBJ2-3; 8 bases are shared with TRBD2. Germline V gene sequence: CDR1 SNHLY, CDR2 FYNNEI. V was pared by 8 bases and J by 0 bases, with 4 bases of the junction left unmatched. The CDR3 is made up of 14 amino acids. CDR3 DNA: TGTGCCAGCCTACTAGCGGTTAGCACAGATACGCAGTATTTT. Encoded protein: CASLLAVSTDTQYF.

The rearrangement joins TRBV9 to TRBJ1-1; D not certain. V was cut by 3 bases and J by 11 bases, with 14 bases left in between. Germline lookup yields CDR1 SGDLS and CDR2 YYNGEE. The CDR3 length is 12 residues. The CDR3 coding sequence is TGTGCCAGCAGCGGGGAGGACTCTCTTGCTTTCTTT. It codes for CASSGEDSLAFF.

The V call is TRBV11-2, the J call TRBJ2-2; D might be TRBD1 (6 bases). The germline gives CDR1 SGHAT, CDR2 FQNNGV. This CDR3 has 14 amino acids. V was cut by 6 bases and J by 5 bases, with 13 bases left in between. In DNA form, the CDR3 reads TGTGCCAGCAGTCAAGCAGGGGTGACCGGGGAGCTGTTTTTT. Protein sequence: CASSQAGVTGELFF.

The genes are TRBV20-1 and TRBJ2-5; TRBD2 matches at 8 bases. Germline V gene data show CDR1 as DFQATT and CDR2 as SNEGSKA (reference sequence). With V trimmed by 3 bases and J by 4 bases, 10 bases remained unmatched. The CDR3 extends over 15 amino acids. The CDR3 DNA reads TGCAGTGCTAGGAGGAGCGGGAGTAGATTAGAGACCCAGTACTTC. Residues: CSARRSGSRLETQYF.

Many counts were recorded for this clonotype. The chain recombines TRBV6-6 with TRBJ2-1; TRBD2 is a possible D gene (5 bases). The V end was cut by 8 bases, the J end by 5 bases, with 13 bases between. Germline V lookup: CDR1 MNHNY, CDR2 SVGAGI (reference sequence). The CDR3 length is 13 residues. CDR3 region: CASGERVNNEQFF. The CDR3 DNA sequence: TGTGCCAGCGGGGAGAGGGTTAACAATGAGCAGTTCTTC.

This clonotype occurred a few times. J is TRBJ2-5 and V is TRBV4-1, with D tentatively TRBD2 (5 bases). V gave up 5 bases and J gave up 5 bases, with 15 bases separating them. The CDR3 length is 14 residues. CDR1 is MGHRA and CDR2 is YSYEKL in the germline V gene. CDR3 sequence reads: CASSDEGEVETQYF. The DNA for the CDR3 is TGCGCCAGCAGCGACGAGGGAGAGGTGGAGACCCAGTACTTC.

The chain has TRBV5-6 and TRBJ1-1; D unresolved. The CDR3 totals 15 residues. V shed 2 bases and J shed 5 bases, with 16 bases lying between them. CDR1 is SGHDT and CDR2 is YYEEEE in the germline V gene. The CDR3 DNA sequence: TGTGCCAGCAGCTTAGAAAGCCGGGAGCGTACTGAAGCTTTCTTT. This codes for CASSLESRERTEAFF.

This clonotype was recorded a few times. V gene TRBV7-9 combines with J gene TRBJ1-4, with D perhaps TRBD1 (5 bases). Germline V gene data show CDR1 as SEHNR and CDR2 as FQNEAQ (reference sequence). Trimming took 5 bases from V and 4 from J, leaving 11 bases between them. The CDR3 is made up of 14 amino acids. This CDR3 reads CASSIRGVNEKLFF. The DNA of the CDR3 is TGTGCCAGCAGCATCCGAGGGGTTAATGAAAAACTGTTTTTT.